The rows below give T cell receptor beta chains drawn from one sample of a study of cytomegalovirus exposure and HLA in healthy donors. Produced via immunoSEQ multiplex PCR; TCRdb's table is partial and in-frame only. The sample lists roughly 180,000 clones, 80% to 85% occurring once. Sequencing input: PBMCs. The receptor set was obtained from a boy under 18 in good health and CMV-seronegative. The conserved cysteine and the conserved F or W are not part of the CDR3 here. The order of the fields is V gene, D gene, CDR3 protein. D genes are given only for firm matches.

>TRBV7-8|-
ASSRQASSYEQY
>TRBV7-9|TRBD2
ASSRSGTGLAEQY
>TRBV5-4|TRBD2
ASSLTSDRTQY
>TRBV6-1|-
ASNRDSSNQPQH
>TRBV7-6|-
ASSADRRGEKLF
>TRBV19|-
ASRRRAESGYT
>TRBV7-3|-
ASSPDTDTDTQY
>TRBV30|TRBD2
AWSVRPGGGRDTQY
>TRBV2|TRBD2
ASSEARAGGYNEQF
>TRBV29-1|TRBD1
SVEDLTGRETQY
>TRBV30|TRBD1
IGTGGNYGYT
>TRBV11-2|-
ASSSLRGHGFEQY
>TRBV19|-
ASSIGLRLMNTEAF
>TRBV5-1|TRBD2
ASSPDPSGRANEQF
>TRBV5-1|-
ASSLQGSGYGYT
>TRBV27|TRBD2
ASGRTLREGGYNEQF
>TRBV2|TRBD2
ASEPSGGSTDTQY
>TRBV11-3|TRBD2
ASSKGLAGGYANEQF
>TRBV4-1|-
ASSLDSYEAF
>TRBV18|TRBD1
ASSPGTDYGYT
>TRBV7-3|-
ASSVGGGEHNEQF
>TRBV7-9|TRBD1
ASSRGGSGVNQPQH
>TRBV6-1|-
ASSEPPGGFRNTEAF
>TRBV5-1|TRBD1
ASSSGTGGDTQY
>TRBV2|TRBD2
ASSEGGGPFGSEQY
>TRBV29-1|-
SVSGAEAF
>TRBV30|TRBD1
AEGKEGADLLGYT
>TRBV2|TRBD2
ASRPRELSIYNEQF
>TRBV15|-
ATSRDHSGLGDTQY
>TRBV19|TRBD2
ASSRAPGGPTDTQY
>TRBV7-3|-
ASSLGVDYEQY
>TRBV7-2|-
ASSLNRGGNEQY
>TRBV19|-
ASSIGGTREVPLH